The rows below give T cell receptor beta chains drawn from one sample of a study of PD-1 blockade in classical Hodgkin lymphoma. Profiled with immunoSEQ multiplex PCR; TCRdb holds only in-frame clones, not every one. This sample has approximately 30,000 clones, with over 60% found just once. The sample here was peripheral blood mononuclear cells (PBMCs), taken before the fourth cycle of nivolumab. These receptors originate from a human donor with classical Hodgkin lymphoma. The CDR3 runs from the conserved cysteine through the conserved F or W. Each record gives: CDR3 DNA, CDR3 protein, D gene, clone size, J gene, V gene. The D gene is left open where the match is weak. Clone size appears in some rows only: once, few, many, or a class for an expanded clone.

cdr3_nt: TGTGCCAGCAGTCCAGAGGGCGGTTTTGGAAACACCATATATTTT; cdr3_aa: CASSPEGGFGNTIYF; d_call: NA; clone_size: NA; j_call: TRBJ1-3; v_call: TRBV28
cdr3_nt: TGCAGTGCTCTAGGGGGACAGCAGTACTTC; cdr3_aa: CSALGGQQYF; d_call: NA; clone_size: NA; j_call: TRBJ2-7; v_call: TRBV20-1
cdr3_nt: TGTGCCAGCAGCGTAGAGGGTAGATGGCAGGGTGCGGAAATGAACACTGAAGCTTTCTTT; cdr3_aa: CASSVEGRWQGAEMNTEAFF; d_call: NA; clone_size: NA; j_call: TRBJ1-1; v_call: TRBV9
cdr3_nt: TGCACCAGCAGCCAACAACCGGGACTAGCGTACAATGAGCAGTTCTTC; cdr3_aa: CTSSQQPGLAYNEQFF; d_call: NA; clone_size: NA; j_call: TRBJ2-1; v_call: TRBV1
cdr3_nt: TGTGCCAGCAGTTTTTTCTACCGACAGGGGGTTAGTCAGCCCCAGCATTTT; cdr3_aa: CASSFFYRQGVSQPQHF; d_call: TRBD1; clone_size: NA; j_call: TRBJ1-5; v_call: TRBV27
cdr3_nt: TGTGCCAGCAGCTTGGAATCAACAGGAAATTCACCCCTCCACTTT; cdr3_aa: CASSLESTGNSPLHF; d_call: NA; clone_size: few; j_call: TRBJ1-6; v_call: TRBV7-9
cdr3_nt: TGTGCCTGGAGTGTAAGAGGGACAGCAGAAGCTTTCTTT; cdr3_aa: CAWSVRGTAEAFF; d_call: TRBD1; clone_size: NA; j_call: TRBJ1-1; v_call: TRBV30
cdr3_nt: TGTGCCAGCAGAGCTTGGGGGAACACTGAAGCTTTCTTT; cdr3_aa: CASRAWGNTEAFF; d_call: NA; clone_size: NA; j_call: TRBJ1-1; v_call: TRBV2
cdr3_nt: TGTGCCAGCAGCTTATTGGCCGGGACTAGCGGGAGTAAAGACACCGGGGAGCTGTTTTTT; cdr3_aa: CASSLLAGTSGSKDTGELFF; d_call: TRBD2; clone_size: NA; j_call: TRBJ2-2; v_call: TRBV7-3
cdr3_nt: TGTGCCAGCAGCTTGGGATACCTGCCCCTAGGCTACACCTTC; cdr3_aa: CASSLGYLPLGYTF; d_call: NA; clone_size: medium-sized; j_call: TRBJ1-2; v_call: TRBV5-6
cdr3_nt: TGTGCCAGTAGTACAAACGGGAGGGCCGGCACAGATACGCAGTATTTT; cdr3_aa: CASSTNGRAGTDTQYF; d_call: TRBD2; clone_size: NA; j_call: TRBJ2-3; v_call: TRBV19
cdr3_nt: TGCGCCAGCAGCCAGGGGGGCGGACCCAATCAGCCCCAGCATTTT; cdr3_aa: CASSQGGGPNQPQHF; d_call: NA; clone_size: NA; j_call: TRBJ1-5; v_call: TRBV4-3
cdr3_nt: TGTGCCAGCAGCGTCCTGACTGACTCCTACGAGCAGTACTTC; cdr3_aa: CASSVLTDSYEQYF; d_call: NA; clone_size: NA; j_call: TRBJ2-7; v_call: TRBV9
cdr3_nt: TGTGCCAGCAGTGAAGGAGTTCTTATCACAGATACGCAGTATTTT; cdr3_aa: CASSEGVLITDTQYF; d_call: NA; clone_size: NA; j_call: TRBJ2-3; v_call: TRBV2
cdr3_nt: TGTGCCAGCCGTGAATCGGCCAGAAGCACAGATACGCAGTATTTT; cdr3_aa: CASRESARSTDTQYF; d_call: NA; clone_size: NA; j_call: TRBJ2-3; v_call: TRBV7-2
cdr3_nt: TGTGCCAGTAGTAGGGACAGGGTGAACGAAAAACTGTTTTTT; cdr3_aa: CASSRDRVNEKLFF; d_call: TRBD1; clone_size: NA; j_call: TRBJ1-4; v_call: TRBV19
cdr3_nt: TGTGCCAGCAGCTTCCCGCGGGCCGGCGGGGGTGAGCAGTTCTTC; cdr3_aa: CASSFPRAGGGEQFF; d_call: TRBD2; clone_size: NA; j_call: TRBJ2-1; v_call: TRBV11-2
cdr3_nt: TGCGCCAGCAGTGAGGGGAGTGTGAACGAGCAGTACTTC; cdr3_aa: CASSEGSVNEQYF; d_call: NA; clone_size: NA; j_call: TRBJ2-7; v_call: TRBV10-2
cdr3_nt: TGTGCCAGCAGGGGACTAGCGGGAGGGCATCCTGAGCAGTTCTTC; cdr3_aa: CASRGLAGGHPEQFF; d_call: TRBD2; clone_size: few; j_call: TRBJ2-1; v_call: TRBV6-5